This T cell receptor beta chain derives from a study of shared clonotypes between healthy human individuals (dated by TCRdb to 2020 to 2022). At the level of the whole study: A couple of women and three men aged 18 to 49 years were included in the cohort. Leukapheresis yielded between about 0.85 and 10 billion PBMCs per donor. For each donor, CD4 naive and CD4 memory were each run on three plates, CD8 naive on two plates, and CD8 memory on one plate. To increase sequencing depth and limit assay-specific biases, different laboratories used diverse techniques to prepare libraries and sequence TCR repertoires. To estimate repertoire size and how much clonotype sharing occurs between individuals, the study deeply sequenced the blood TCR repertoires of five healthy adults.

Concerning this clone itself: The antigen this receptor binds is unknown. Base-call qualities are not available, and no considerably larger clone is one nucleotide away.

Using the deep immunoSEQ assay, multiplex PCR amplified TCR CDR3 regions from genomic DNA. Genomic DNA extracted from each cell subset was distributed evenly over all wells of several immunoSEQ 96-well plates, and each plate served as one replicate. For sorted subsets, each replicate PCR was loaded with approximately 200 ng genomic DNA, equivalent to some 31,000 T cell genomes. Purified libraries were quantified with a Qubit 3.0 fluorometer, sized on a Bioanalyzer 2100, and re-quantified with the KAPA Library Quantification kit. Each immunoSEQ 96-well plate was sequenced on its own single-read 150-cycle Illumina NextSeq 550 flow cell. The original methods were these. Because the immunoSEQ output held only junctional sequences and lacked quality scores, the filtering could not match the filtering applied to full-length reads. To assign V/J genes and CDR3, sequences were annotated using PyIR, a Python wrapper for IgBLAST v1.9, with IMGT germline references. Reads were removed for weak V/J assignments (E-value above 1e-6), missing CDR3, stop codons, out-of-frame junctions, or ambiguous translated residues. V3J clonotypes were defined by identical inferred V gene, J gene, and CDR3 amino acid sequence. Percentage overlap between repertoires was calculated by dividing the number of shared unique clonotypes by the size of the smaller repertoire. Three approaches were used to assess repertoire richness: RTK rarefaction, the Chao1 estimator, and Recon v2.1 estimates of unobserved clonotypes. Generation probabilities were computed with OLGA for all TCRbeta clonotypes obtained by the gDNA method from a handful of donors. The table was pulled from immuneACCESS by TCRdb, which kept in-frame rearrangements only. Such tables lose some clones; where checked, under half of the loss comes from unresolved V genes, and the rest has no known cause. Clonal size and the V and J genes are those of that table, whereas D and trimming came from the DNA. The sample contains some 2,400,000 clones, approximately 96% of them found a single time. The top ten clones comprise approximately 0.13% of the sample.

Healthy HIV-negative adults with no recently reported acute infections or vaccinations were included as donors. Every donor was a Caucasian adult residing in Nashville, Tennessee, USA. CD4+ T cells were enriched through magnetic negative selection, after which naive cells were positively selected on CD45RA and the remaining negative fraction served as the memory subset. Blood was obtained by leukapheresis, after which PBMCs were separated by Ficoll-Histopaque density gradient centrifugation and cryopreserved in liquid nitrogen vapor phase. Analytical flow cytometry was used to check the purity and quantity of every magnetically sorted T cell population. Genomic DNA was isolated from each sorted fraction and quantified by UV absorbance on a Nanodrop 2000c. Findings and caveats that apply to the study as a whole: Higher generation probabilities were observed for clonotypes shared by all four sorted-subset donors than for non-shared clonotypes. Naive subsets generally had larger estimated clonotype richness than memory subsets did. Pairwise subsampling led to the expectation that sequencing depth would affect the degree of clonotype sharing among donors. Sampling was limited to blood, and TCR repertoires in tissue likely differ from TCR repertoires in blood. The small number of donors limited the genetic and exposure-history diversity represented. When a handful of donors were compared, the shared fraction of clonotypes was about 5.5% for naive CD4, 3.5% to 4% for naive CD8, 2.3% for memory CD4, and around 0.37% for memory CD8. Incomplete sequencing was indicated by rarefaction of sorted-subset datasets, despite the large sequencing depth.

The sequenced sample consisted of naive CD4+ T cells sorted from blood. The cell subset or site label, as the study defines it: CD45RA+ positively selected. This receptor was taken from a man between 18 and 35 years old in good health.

At the DNA level, the sequence is TGTGCCAGCAGTTCCCGGGACGGGCGCAATGAGCAGTTCTTC. This sequence encodes CASSSRDGRNEQFF. The rearranged segments are TRBV28 and TRBJ2-1; the D gene could be TRBD1 or TRBD2, each one agreeing over 5 bases. The CDR3 goes from the cysteine to the phenylalanine over 14 residues. Left in the record is the CDR3 DNA by itself, 42 bases read in frame from the first base. For CDR1 and CDR2, the germline V gene lists MDHEN and SYDVKM. V loses 4 bases, J loses 6 bases, and the germline ends lie 13 bases apart.